The 18 T cell receptor beta chains below all came from one sample that was sequenced in a study of blood T cell repertoires in COVID-19. Produced via immunoSEQ multiplex PCR; TCRdb's table is partial and in-frame only. The sample consists of 250,000 to 300,000 clones, about 86% of them appearing once. The sample taken for sequencing was peripheral blood. The receptors come from a man between 18 and 29 years old with active or convalescent COVID-19.

This clone has more than one count but fewer than ten. J is TRBJ2-7 and V is TRBV6-5; 9 bases align to TRBD2. Germline V CDR1 and CDR2: MNHEY, SVGAGI. V was clipped by 6 bases and J by 5 bases; unmatched bases: 8. CDR3 length: 14 amino acids. The CDR3 loop is CASSREREVDEQYF. For the CDR3, the DNA is TGTGCCAGCAGCCGGGAGCGGGAGGTCGACGAGCAGTACTTC.

The V call is TRBV7-6, the J call TRBJ1-6; TRBD1 agrees at 7 bases. CDR1 is SGHVS, CDR2 FNYEAQ, per germline. This CDR3 spans 16 amino acids. V was pared by 3 bases and J by 2 bases, with 4 bases of the junction left unmatched. The CDR3 reads CASSLRGLTYNSPLHF. DNA for the CDR3: TGTGCCAGCAGCTTGAGGGGGCTCACCTATAATTCACCCCTCCACTTT.

V and J are TRBV1 and TRBJ2-2; the table's D call TRBD2 went unverified against the DNA. TRBV1 is deemed a pseudogene. The CDR3 has 15 amino acids. In DNA form, the CDR3 reads TGCACCAGCAGCCAAGATACGTCGAGCACCGGGGAGCTGTTTTTT. This codes for CTSSQDTSSTGELFF.

The J gene is TRBJ2-1, the V gene TRBV6-5; perhaps TRBD2 as D (5 bases). The CDR3 sequence is 14 residues long. From germline, CDR1 is MNHEY and CDR2 SVGAGI. This CDR3 reads CASHPGYAYNEQFF. CDR3 in DNA: TGTGCTTCCCACCCGGGGTACGCCTACAATGAGCAGTTCTTC.

The chain joins TRBV19 to TRBJ2-2, with TRBD2 matching 11 bases. This CDR3 contains 19 residues. V lost 1 base and J lost 0; bases outside the gene matches: 7. Germline assignment: CDR1 LNHDA and CDR2 SQIVND (reference sequence). CDR3 sequence reads: CASSIVGSGRGPNTGELFF. The DNA for the CDR3 is TGTGCCAGTAGTATAGTTGGTAGCGGGAGGGGTCCGAACACCGGGGAGCTGTTTTTT. The entire variable domain, with the rest obtained from reference TRBV19 and TRBJ2-2, is as follows: DGGITQSPKYLFRKEGQNVTLSCEQNLNHDAMYWYRQDPGQGLRLIYYSQIVNDFQKGDIAEGYSVSREKKESFPLTVTSAQKNPTAFYLCASSIVGSGRGPNTGELFFGEGSRLTVL.

This rearrangement joins TRBV5-1 to TRBJ2-7, with D unresolved. The CDR3 covers 16 residues. CDR1 SGHRS and CDR2 YFSETQ come from the germline V gene. V shed 0 bases and J shed 3 bases, with 16 bases lying between them. The CDR3 DNA sequence: TGCGCCAGCAGCTTGGGCGCCGGTACAGCCAACTACGAGCAGTACTTC. Amino acids: CASSLGAGTANYEQYF.

This clone was found once. The chain links TRBV6-5 to TRBJ2-7; tentative D call: TRBD1 (6 bases). The CDR3 has 16 residues. The germline V gene encodes CDR1 MNHEY and CDR2 SVGAGI. Deletions cut 0 bases from V and 2 bases from J, with 14 bases between. This CDR3 reads CASSYSFGTPTYEQYF. Here the CDR3 DNA reads TGTGCCAGCAGTTACTCGTTCGGGACACCCACCTACGAGCAGTACTTC.

This clone has just a few counts. The V gene is TRBV19, the J gene TRBJ1-1, with a weak D call TRBD1 (6 bases). Germline V gives CDR1 LNHDA, CDR2 SQIVND (reference sequence). Between the trimmed V and J ends, which lost 2 bases and 9 bases, there was a span of 13 bases. This CDR3 region has 13 residues. CDR3: CASSINDRMQAFF. The CDR3 nucleotides are TGTGCCAGTAGTATAAACGACAGGATGCAAGCTTTCTTT.

By share of the sample, this clone is medium-sized. CDR3 nucleotides: TGTGCCAGCAGTTATGAAGGGGGAGTGGGTACCGGGGAGCTGTTTTTT. Encoded protein: CASSYEGGVGTGELFF. The gene calls are TRBV6-5 and TRBJ2-2, with a weak D call TRBD1 (6 bases). The CDR3 totals 16 residues. Germline V lookup: CDR1 MNHEY, CDR2 SVGAGI. V was pared by 3 bases and J by 5 bases, with 16 bases between.

The rearrangement uses TRBV10-3 and TRBJ2-7, with D possibly TRBD2 on 5 matching bases. The length of the CDR3 is 12 residues. V was pared by 3 bases and J by 3 bases, with 6 bases between. Germline values: CDR1 ENHRY, CDR2 SYGVKD. CDR3 sequence reads: CAISETSYEQYF. The CDR3 DNA reads as TGTGCCATCAGTGAAACTAGCTACGAGCAGTACTTC.

The V gene is TRBV11-2, the J gene TRBJ2-2; TRBD2 matches 8 bases. CDR3 length: 13 amino acids. Germline lookup yields CDR1 SGHAT and CDR2 FQNNGV. The J segment lost 5 bases and the V segment lost 7 bases, leaving 3 bases of the junction unmatched. The CDR3 DNA sequence: TGTGCCAGCACAACTAGCGGAACCGGGGAGCTGTTTTTT. Residues: CASTTSGTGELFF.

The chain joins TRBV9 to TRBJ1-2, with TRBD1 as a possible D gene (6 bases). Germline CDR1 and CDR2: SGDLS and YYNGEE. Trimming took off 8 bases at V and 4 bases at J, with 21 bases between the two ends. This CDR3 region has 15 residues. CDR3 nucleotides: TGTGCCAGTACCCCAGACCTCCTGACAGGCTATGGCTACACCTTC. Residues: CASTPDLLTGYGYTF.

This clone was recorded only once. The chain is built from TRBV12-3 or TRBV12-4 and TRBJ1-5, with TRBD1 as a possible D gene (5 bases). The CDR3 contains 13 residues. Trimming took off 8 bases at V and 6 bases at J, with 14 bases between the two ends. The CDR3 DNA follows: TGTGCCAGCGTACACAGCGGGGGTCAGCCCCAGCATTTT. It translates to CASVHSGGQPQHF.

The CDR3 DNA is TGCGCCAGCAGCACCGGACAGGGTCGGGATACGCAGTATTTT. Translation: CASSTGQGRDTQYF. This chain uses TRBV5-1 with TRBJ2-3; 8 nucleotides agree with TRBD1. The CDR3 covers 14 residues. Germline assignment: CDR1 SGHRS and CDR2 YFSETQ. With 4 bases clipped from V and 6 bases from J, the junction kept 7 bases outside the gene matches.

The rearrangement uses TRBV7-9 and TRBJ2-1; 7 nucleotides align to TRBD2. The J segment lost 5 bases and the V segment lost 7 bases, leaving 5 bases of the junction unmatched. CDR3 length: 13 residues. Germline V gives CDR1 SEHNR, CDR2 FQNEAQ (reference sequence). The CDR3 region is CASTLGGNNEQFF. The CDR3, as DNA: TGTGCCAGCACCCTCGGGGGGAACAATGAGCAGTTCTTC.

With respect to this clone: The identical CDR3 is also encoded by other nucleotide sequences in the sample. This chain connects TRBV7-9 to TRBJ2-3; 9 bases agree with TRBD1. Losses at the gene ends were 4 bases for V and 5 bases for J; bases not matched to a gene: 7. This CDR3 has 15 residues. CDR1 and CDR2 from the germline V gene are SEHNR and FQNEAQ (reference sequence). Here the CDR3 DNA reads TGTGCCAGCAGCTGGGGACAGGGAGATGGAGATACGCAGTATTTT. Its protein product is CASSWGQGDGDTQYF.

This clone was seen just once. The chain employs TRBV20-1 and TRBJ2-5; D uncertain. Germline loops: CDR1 DFQATT, CDR2 SNEGSKA (reference sequence). The CDR3 spans 11 residues. V gave up 6 bases and J gave up 5 bases, with 10 bases separating them. CDR3: CSAEPGETQYF. The DNA for the CDR3 is TGCAGTGCCGAGCCCGGGGAGACCCAGTACTTC.

This clone was found once. V is TRBV6-2 or TRBV6-3 and J is TRBJ2-5; a weak D match, TRBD2 (6 bases). V lost 6 bases and J 5 bases, leaving 19 bases between the germline ends. CDR3 length equals 15 residues. Germline V gene sequence: CDR1 MNHEY, CDR2 SVGEGT. CDR3 in DNA: TGTGCCAGCAGCCAAGGAGGGCAGCCGAGGGAGACCCAGTACTTC. It specifies CASSQGGQPRETQYF.